This T cell receptor (beta chain) comes out of a study of T-cell memory formation after mild COVID-19. Germline trimming cut 4 bases from V and 7 bases from J; bases unmatched to any gene: 9. This CDR3 has 15 residues. Germline V gives CDR1 SGHDT, CDR2 YYEEEE. Each CDR3 protein is one row after TCRdb ran MiXCR on the 5' RACE reads. The sample includes 350,000 to 500,000 distinct CDR3 sequences, 18% of them seen just once. The sample comprised PBMCs or a T cell subset sorted from them (not recorded which). The gene calls are TRBV5-6 and TRBJ1-2; the match to TRBD1 covers 11 bases. The sequence was obtained from a man younger than 35 who had mild COVID-19 (a few samples of this study predate the infection). Cell type and time point are not known. In nucleotides, the CDR3 is TGTGCCAGCAGCCCGGGACAGGGGGTATTTTTTGGCTACACCTTC. Encoded protein: CASSPGQGVFFGYTF.